This TCR beta chain was recovered during a study of T cell responses to AZD1222 COVID-19 vaccine. General observations from the study: Among those given AZD1222, only 6 or 7 were seropositive at baseline. Most donors were white British, females outnumbered males, and clonal diversity was possibly underestimated. Recipients of two AZD1222 doses showed rising Spike-specific TCR breadth and depth. The study reported that nearly half of spike-specific TCRs target unmutated variant regions.

Turning to this clone: The antigen remains undetermined.

The CDR3 spans 14 residues. Germline V gene sequence: CDR1 MRHNA, CDR2 SNTAGT. Trimming pared 4 bases from V and 2 bases from J, leaving 12 bases between. TCRdb keeps only in-frame clones here, not all; method: immunoSEQ multiplex PCR. This table holds some 97,000 clones, approximately 89% found once. The source of this sequence is an adult in good health. The chain joins TRBV6-4 to TRBJ2-7; a possible D gene is TRBD1 (5 bases). The sample consisted of peripheral blood, taken on day 0 of MenACWY control vaccination. For the CDR3, the DNA is TGTGCCAGCAGTGTTTCACAGGCAACCTACGAGCAGTACTTC. This translates into CASSVSQATYEQYF.